The next 9 T cell receptor beta chains were all read from a single sample in a study of cytomegalovirus exposure and HLA in healthy donors (dated by TCRdb to the late 2010s). The library was prepared using the immunoSEQ multiplex PCR assay. For the multiplex PCR, a mixture combining 60 forward primers for TCR Vbeta segments and 13 reverse primers for TCR Jbeta segments was used. TCRdb obtained this table from immuneACCESS and retained in-frame rearrangements with V and J assigned. These tables miss some clones; where compared with another copy, unresolved V genes account for less than half of the shortfall, and the remainder is unexplained. For this sample the table gives about 100,000 clones, of which over 55% were detected only once. The leading ten clones occupy approximately 16% of the sample. The sample was PBMCs. These receptors all stem from a woman aged 18 to 35 in good health and CMV-seropositive.

This clone was seen more than once but under ten times. The V and J genes are TRBV5-1 and TRBJ2-7; weak D call: TRBD1 (6 bases). Trimming took 4 bases from V and 2 from J, leaving 16 bases between them. The CDR3 has 15 residues. CDR1 is SGHRS and CDR2 is YFSETQ in the germline V gene. The CDR3 nucleotides read TGCGCCAGCAGCCCAGGGGACCGCACTACCTACGAGCAGTACTTC. Residues: CASSPGDRTTYEQYF.

The chain is built from TRBV6-4 and TRBJ2-3; TRBD2 agrees at 10 bases. Germline CDR1 is MRHNA and CDR2 is SNTAGT. Trimming at V came to 2 bases and at J to 4 bases, leaving 0 bases not matched to a gene. CDR3 length: 14 amino acids. This chain's CDR3 is CASSDTSGADTQYF. DNA of the CDR3: TGTGCCAGCAGTGACACTAGCGGGGCAGATACGCAGTATTTT.

The chain carries TRBV27 and TRBJ2-1; 8 bases fit TRBD2. V was clipped by 6 bases and J by 4 bases; unmatched bases: 8. Germline values: CDR1 MNHEY, CDR2 SMNVEV (reference sequence). The CDR3 is 15 residues long. The CDR3 here is CASSLAGTPYNEQFF. CDR3 nucleotides: TGTGCCAGCAGCTTAGCGGGAACACCTTACAATGAGCAGTTCTTC.

This chain uses TRBV5-4 with TRBJ2-7; D gene uncertain. CDR1 is SGHNT, CDR2 YYREEE, per germline (reference sequence). This CDR3 spans 14 amino acids. Trimming took off 4 bases at V and 1 base at J, with 12 bases between the two ends. CDR3 sequence: CASSPTRISYEQYF. CDR3 in DNA: TGTGCCAGCAGCCCGACGAGGATATCCTACGAGCAGTACTTC.

The chain couples TRBV5-1 to TRBJ1-1; D is possibly TRBD1 (5 bases). V lost 0 bases and J 5 bases, leaving 8 bases between the germline ends. The germline V gene has CDR1 SGHRS and CDR2 YFSETQ. The CDR3 is 13 amino acids. CDR3 sequence (DNA): TGCGCCAGCAGCTTGGCGGGGGATACTGAAGCTTTCTTT. Amino acids: CASSLAGDTEAFF.

The gene calls are TRBV6-1 and TRBJ1-6, with 8 bases fitting TRBD1. CDR3 length equals 14 residues. Germline V gives CDR1 MNHNS, CDR2 SASEGT. Trimming removed 7 bases from V and 7 bases from J; junction bases left unmatched: 6. The CDR3 sequence is CASTIRQGNSPLHF. DNA of the CDR3: TGTGCCAGCACCATCCGACAGGGGAATTCACCCCTCCACTTT.

The genes are TRBV5-8 and TRBJ2-7; maybe TRBD1 (5 bases). The CDR3 extends over 16 amino acids. Trimming stripped 6 bases from V and 2 bases from J, with 21 bases between. Germline V gene data show CDR1 as SGHTS and CDR2 as YDEGEE. CDR3 bases: TGTGCCAGCAACCCTTGGGGTGACAGAGTAACCTACGAGCAGTACTTC. This sequence encodes CASNPWGDRVTYEQYF.

This sequence joins TRBV11-2 and TRBJ2-2; D is undetermined. Germline CDR1 and CDR2: SGHAT and FQNNGV. This CDR3 is 15 amino acids long. The V end was cut by 7 bases, the J end by 6 bases, with 18 bases between. CDR3 in amino acids: CASIQVSTSAGELFF. The CDR3 region has the DNA TGTGCCAGCATTCAAGTATCGACGAGCGCCGGGGAGCTGTTTTTT.

The gene calls are TRBV14 and TRBJ2-3; 7 bases are shared with TRBD1. The CDR3 runs to 14 residues. V lost 1 base and J lost 6; bases outside the gene matches: 4. Germline lookup yields CDR1 SGHDN and CDR2 FVKESK. This chain's CDR3 is CASSQGTGEDTQYF. The DNA for the CDR3 is TGTGCCAGCAGCCAAGGCACAGGGGAGGATACGCAGTATTTT.